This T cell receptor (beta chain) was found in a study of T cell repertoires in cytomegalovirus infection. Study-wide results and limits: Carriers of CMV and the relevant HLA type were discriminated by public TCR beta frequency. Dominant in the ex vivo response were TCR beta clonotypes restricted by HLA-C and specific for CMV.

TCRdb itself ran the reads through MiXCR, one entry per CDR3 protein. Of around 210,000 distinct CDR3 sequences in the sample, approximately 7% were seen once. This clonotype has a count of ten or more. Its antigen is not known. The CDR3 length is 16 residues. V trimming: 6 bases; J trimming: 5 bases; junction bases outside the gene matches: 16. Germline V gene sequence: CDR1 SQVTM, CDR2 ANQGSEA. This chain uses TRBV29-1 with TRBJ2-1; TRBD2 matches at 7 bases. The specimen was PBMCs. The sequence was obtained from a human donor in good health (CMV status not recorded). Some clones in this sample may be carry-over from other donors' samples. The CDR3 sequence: CSVAGQGTTSHNEQFF. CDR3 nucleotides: TGCAGCGTCGCAGGGCAAGGGACTACTTCCCACAATGAGCAGTTCTTC.